Each of the 28 T cell receptor beta chains below was sequenced from the same sample in a study of blood T cell repertoires in COVID-19. Assay used: immunoSEQ multiplex PCR; TCRdb lists only in-frame clones, some missing. The sample contains tens of thousands of clones, around nine tenths of which appear only once. Source material: peripheral blood. The receptors were gathered from a man aged 55 to 69 with COVID-19, enrolled during active disease.

J is TRBJ2-2 and V is TRBV7-9; D might be TRBD1 (5 bases). CDR3 size: 17 residues. The V end was cut by 2 bases, the J end by 0 bases, with 13 bases between. From germline, CDR1 is SEHNR and CDR2 FQNEAQ (reference sequence). CDR3 DNA: TGTGCCAGCAGCTTATCCTTTCAGGGCTCGAACACCGGGGAGCTGTTTTTT. It specifies CASSLSFQGSNTGELFF. The entire variable domain, with the rest obtained from reference TRBV7-9 and TRBJ2-2, is as follows: DTGVSQNPRHKITKRGQNVTFRCDPISEHNRLYWYRQTLGQGPEFLTYFQNEAQLEKSRLLSDRFSAERPKGSFSTLEIQRTEQGDSAMYLCASSLSFQGSNTGELFFGEGSRLTVL.

Comments on this clone: A junction end diverges from the germline sequence, so it may reflect a read error. The gene calls are TRBV19 and TRBJ1-1; TRBD1 matches at 7 bases. The germline gives CDR1 LNHDA, CDR2 SQIVND (reference sequence). This CDR3 is 13 amino acids long. The CDR3 DNA reads as TGTGCCAGTAGACAGGGGTGGAACGCTGAAGCTTTCTTT. This gives the protein CASRQGWNAEAFF.

The genes are TRBV7-3 and TRBJ2-3, with TRBD2 matching 8 bases. V was pared by 5 bases and J by 0 bases, with 4 bases of the junction left unmatched. This CDR3 spans 15 amino acids. From germline, CDR1 is SGHTA and CDR2 FQGTGA. The CDR3 is CASSKLAASTDTQYF. CDR3 bases: TGTGCCAGCAGCAAACTAGCGGCTAGCACAGATACGCAGTATTTT.

The chain combines TRBV9 with TRBJ2-3; D unresolved. The CDR3 covers 14 residues. Per the germline V gene, CDR1 is SGDLS and CDR2 is YYNGEE. V gave up 0 bases and J gave up 5 bases, with 10 bases separating them. The CDR3 loop is CASSVVAARDTQYF. In DNA form, the CDR3 reads TGTGCCAGCAGCGTAGTGGCTGCCCGAGATACGCAGTATTTT.

The rearrangement joins TRBV5-4 to TRBJ2-4, with 8 bases identical to TRBD1. The CDR3 is 13 amino acids. The germline CDR1 and CDR2 sequences are SGHNT and YYREEE (reference sequence). J was trimmed by 8 bases and V by 4 bases; bases with no gene match: 5. The CDR3 loop reads CASSVDRADIQYF. DNA of the CDR3: TGTGCCAGCAGCGTGGACAGGGCGGACATTCAGTACTTC. Filled out from reference TRBV5-4 and TRBJ2-4, the complete variable domain reads ETGVTQSPTHLIKTRGQQVTLRCSSQSGHNTVSWYQQALGQGPQFIFQYYREEENGRGNFPPRFSGLQFPNYSSELNVNALELDDSALYLCASSVDRADIQYFGAGTRLSVL.

This clone was detected only a few times. The rearrangement uses TRBV10-3 and TRBJ2-7; 13 nucleotides align to TRBD2. J was trimmed by 5 bases and V by 2 bases; bases with no gene match: 6. CDR1 is ENHRY and CDR2 is SYGVKD in the germline V gene. CDR3 length equals 16 residues. The CDR3 coding sequence is TGTGCCATCAGTGAGAGGGGCGGGACTAGCGGGAACGAGCAGTACTTC. Protein: CAISERGGTSGNEQYF.

V and J are TRBV5-1 and TRBJ2-7, with no clear D. This CDR3 contains 13 residues. V lost 0 bases, J lost 6 bases, and 10 bases lay in between. Germline CDR1 is SGHRS and CDR2 is YFSETQ. The CDR3 coding sequence is TGCGCCAGCAGCTTGGAGACTTTCACCGAGCAGTACTTC. Its translation is CASSLETFTEQYF.

This chain joins TRBV5-1 and TRBJ2-7; 13 nucleotides align to TRBD2. The CDR3 covers 18 residues. Germline V gives CDR1 SGHRS, CDR2 YFSETQ. V gave up 1 base and J gave up 5 bases; unmatched junction bases: 12. The CDR3 is CASSLLGLAGDPVDEQYF. The CDR3 coding sequence is TGCGCCAGCAGCTTGCTCGGACTAGCGGGAGATCCCGTTGACGAGCAGTACTTC.

This chain uses TRBV18 with TRBJ2-7; D remains unclear. CDR3 size: 15 residues. In germline, CDR1 is KGHSH, CDR2 LQKENI. The V and J ends lost 4 bases and 3 bases respectively, with 16 bases between them. The CDR3 DNA sequence: TGTGCCAGCTCACAGGATCGGGTCTCCCTCTACGAGCAGTACTTC. This codes for CASSQDRVSLYEQYF. The whole variable domain, filled in from reference TRBV18 and TRBJ2-7, reads NAGVMQNPRHLVRRRGQEARLRCSPMKGHSHVYWYRQLPEEGLKFMVYLQKENIIDESGMPKERFSAEFPKEGPSILRIQQVVRGDSAAYFCASSQDRVSLYEQYFGPGTRLTVT.

The V call is TRBV11-2, the J call TRBJ2-7; possible D gene TRBD1, 6 bases. V shed 0 bases and J shed 4 bases, with 13 bases lying between them. This CDR3 is built from 15 residues. Looked up from germline, CDR1 is SGHAT and CDR2 is FQNNGV. CDR3 protein: CASSLEAGVGYEQYF. Written as DNA, the CDR3 is TGTGCCAGCAGCTTAGAGGCAGGGGTGGGTTACGAGCAGTACTTC.

The chain combines TRBV10-2 with TRBJ2-7; D gene unclear. CDR1 and CDR2 from the germline V gene are WSHSY and SAAADI. The CDR3 is 12 amino acids. V was pared by 9 bases and J by 1 base, with 10 bases between. DNA for the CDR3: TGCGCCAGTCAGCGACCGTCCTACGAGCAGTACTTC. It translates to CASQRPSYEQYF.

This clone was detected only a few times. The chain has TRBV9 and TRBJ2-2; 10 bases fit TRBD2. This CDR3 is 16 amino acids long. Germline V lookup: CDR1 SGDLS, CDR2 YYNGEE. V was clipped by 0 bases and J by 7 bases; unmatched bases: 6. The DNA for the CDR3 is TGTGCCAGCAGCGTAGCCTCGGGACTAGCGAACGGGGAGCTGTTTTTT. This encodes CASSVASGLANGELFF.

This chain links TRBV29-1 with TRBJ1-2; maybe TRBD1 (6 bases). Germline CDR1 is SQVTM and CDR2 is ANQGSEA. V lost 0 bases, J lost 2 bases, and 10 bases lay in between. The CDR3 is 14 residues long. CDR3 loop: CSVEEGQRNYGYTF. CDR3 sequence (DNA): TGCAGCGTTGAAGAAGGACAGAGGAACTATGGCTACACCTTC.

Many counts were recorded for this clone. The chain couples TRBV3-1 (or the pseudogene TRBV3-2) to TRBJ2-5; 7 nucleotides line up with TRBD2. CDR3 length: 14 residues. J lost 5 bases, V lost 3 bases, and 6 bases had no gene match. Germline assignment: CDR1 LGHDT and CDR2 YNNKEL (reference sequence). Written as DNA, the CDR3 is TGTGCCAGCAGCCAGGGGAGGGGATATGAGACCCAGTACTTC. Translation gives CASSQGRGYETQYF.

J is TRBJ2-1 and V is TRBV6-6; 7 positions agree with TRBD2. Germline values: CDR1 MNHNY, CDR2 SVGAGI (reference sequence). The CDR3 contains 15 residues. With V trimmed by 6 bases and J by 6 bases, 11 bases remained unmatched. This chain's CDR3 is CASRTQGGFGNEQFF. The CDR3 DNA reads as TGTGCCAGCAGAACCCAGGGAGGGTTCGGCAATGAGCAGTTCTTC.

This chain uses TRBV9 with TRBJ2-3; 9 nucleotides agree with TRBD2. The CDR3 covers 15 residues. J lost 1 base, V lost 4 bases, and 4 bases had no gene match. Germline CDR1 and CDR2: SGDLS and YYNGEE. The CDR3 is CASSFRLAGTDTQYF. The CDR3 DNA sequence: TGTGCCAGCAGCTTCCGACTAGCGGGCACAGATACGCAGTATTTT.

The chain employs TRBV6-5 and TRBJ1-1; D is ambiguous. This CDR3 is 12 amino acids long. Trimming stripped 7 bases from V and 5 bases from J, with 11 bases between. Germline V gene data show CDR1 as MNHEY and CDR2 as SVGAGI. The CDR3 sequence: CASTPYDTEAFF. CDR3 DNA sequence: TGTGCCAGCACCCCCTACGATACTGAAGCTTTCTTT.

This chain connects TRBV27 to TRBJ1-5; D is possibly TRBD1 (5 bases). From germline, CDR1 is MNHEY and CDR2 SMNVEV (reference sequence). The CDR3 spans 16 residues. V dropped 5 bases and J dropped 0 bases, with 14 bases sitting between them. DNA of the CDR3: TGTGCCAGCAGTCCCCAGACAGAACTTAGCAATCAGCCCCAGCATTTT. Protein product: CASSPQTELSNQPQHF.

The V and J genes are TRBV10-2 and TRBJ1-2; tentative D call: TRBD1 (5 bases). This CDR3 is built from 13 residues. The V gene lost 11 bases and the J gene lost 5 bases, with 18 bases spanning the gap. Germline values: CDR1 WSHSY, CDR2 SAAADI. CDR3 sequence reads: CAAGGGAGYGYTF. The CDR3, as DNA: TGCGCCGCGGGCGGGGGAGCCGGTTATGGCTACACCTTC.

The V and J genes are TRBV19 and TRBJ2-1; 9 bases are a match to TRBD1. Germline V gene sequence: CDR1 LNHDA, CDR2 SQIVND (reference sequence). With V trimmed by 6 bases and J by 7 bases, 10 bases remained unmatched. The length of the CDR3 is 15 residues. The CDR3, as DNA: TGTGCCAGTAGCACGAGGACAGGGGAGGGGAATGAGCAGTTCTTC. Residues: CASSTRTGEGNEQFF.

This chain connects TRBV18 to TRBJ2-1; the match to TRBD1 covers 10 bases. This CDR3 has 14 residues. Germline V CDR1 and CDR2: KGHSH, LQKENI. V lost 3 bases to trimming and J lost 8 bases; unmatched junction nucleotides: 4. The CDR3 reads CASSPGTGEYEQFF. Here the CDR3 DNA reads TGTGCCAGCTCACCCGGGACAGGGGAGTATGAGCAGTTCTTC.

This chain connects TRBV28 to TRBJ2-3; 10 bases agree with TRBD2. Germline values: CDR1 MDHEN, CDR2 SYDVKM. Trimming at V came to 5 bases and at J to 2 bases, leaving 13 bases not matched to a gene. This CDR3 region has 18 residues. CDR3 residues: CASSSGRVGKRVTDTQYF. The CDR3 coding sequence is TGTGCCAGCAGTAGCGGGAGGGTAGGGAAGCGAGTCACAGATACGCAGTATTTT.

This chain uses TRBV18 with TRBJ1-4; unclear D gene. Trimming removed 5 bases from V and 0 bases from J, with 13 bases in between. Germline values: CDR1 KGHSH, CDR2 LQKENI. CDR3 size: 16 residues. The CDR3 region is CASSTYTPATNEKLFF. The CDR3 DNA is TGTGCCAGCTCAACATACACGCCTGCAACTAATGAAAAACTGTTTTTT.

This chain connects TRBV20-1 to TRBJ2-1, with D uncertain. Germline V gene data show CDR1 as DFQATT and CDR2 as SNEGSKA (reference sequence). The CDR3 consists of 10 residues. Trimming pared 3 bases from V and 13 bases from J, leaving 10 bases between. The CDR3 nucleotides are TGCAGTGCTAGGGTTAGCTCACAGTTCTTC. It is translated as CSARVSSQFF.

The chain recombines TRBV19 with TRBJ2-2; D is uncertain. The V end was cut by 9 bases, the J end by 4 bases, with 9 bases between. Germline V CDR1 and CDR2: LNHDA, SQIVND (reference sequence). The CDR3 runs 12 residues. CDR3 residues: CASGVATGELFF. The CDR3 DNA is TGTGCCAGCGGAGTCGCCACCGGGGAGCTGTTTTTT.

This clone was observed a few times. CDR3 sequence reads: CASSLVTGAYNEQFF. The CDR3 DNA follows: TGTGCCAGCAGTTTAGTTACAGGGGCCTACAATGAGCAGTTCTTC. This chain links TRBV27 with TRBJ2-1; 7 positions agree with TRBD1. CDR3 length: 15 amino acids. The ends lost 2 bases at V and 2 bases at J; junction bases unmatched: 3. Germline values: CDR1 MNHEY, CDR2 SMNVEV (reference sequence).

This chain links TRBV30 with TRBJ2-6, with TRBD2 identical over 9 bases. Germline-derived CDR1 and CDR2 are GTSNPN and SVGIG (reference sequence). CDR3 length: 16 residues. With V trimmed by 5 bases and J by 0 bases, 5 bases remained unmatched. CDR3 sequence (DNA): TGTGCCTGGCTCGGACTAGCGAACTCTGGGGCCAACGTCCTGACTTTC. This sequence encodes CAWLGLANSGANVLTF.

The gene calls are TRBV7-3 and TRBJ2-5; D is uncertain. Germline V gene lookup returns CDR1 SGHTA and CDR2 FQGTGA. V shed 5 bases and J shed 3 bases, with 10 bases lying between them. CDR3 length: 13 residues. The CDR3 loop is CASSPLAEETQYF. The CDR3 nucleotides read TGTGCCAGCAGCCCTCTGGCGGAAGAGACCCAGTACTTC.